The clone carrying this TCR beta chain was detected a few times. Its antigen is unidentified. This sample is part of a study of blood T cells in healthy people across ages. Whole-study results and caveats: Unsorted PBMC material precluded a definitive naive versus antigen-experienced comparison.

Germline-derived CDR1 and CDR2 are LNHDA and SQIVND (reference sequence). V was clipped by 7 bases and J by 2 bases, with 18 bases between them. There are 16 residues in the CDR3. Using a J-beta primer mix together with a sample-barcoded 5' primer, a second PCR was run for 7 to 11 cycles. From the 5' RACE reads, TCRdb called clonotypes with MiXCR, one entry per CDR3 protein. The table lists fewer than 1,200,000 distinct CDR3 sequences, about 23% of them singletons. This sample was also put to use in a study of T cells of mothers and their children.

Sequencing was performed on blood. This TCR came from a girl aged 2 to 9 in good health. This rearrangement joins TRBV19 to TRBJ2-1, with D perhaps matching TRBD1 (5 bases). The CDR3 bases are TGTGCCAGTACCATCCAAGTAGGGGTAACCTACAATGAGCAGTTCTTC. It translates to CASTIQVGVTYNEQFF.